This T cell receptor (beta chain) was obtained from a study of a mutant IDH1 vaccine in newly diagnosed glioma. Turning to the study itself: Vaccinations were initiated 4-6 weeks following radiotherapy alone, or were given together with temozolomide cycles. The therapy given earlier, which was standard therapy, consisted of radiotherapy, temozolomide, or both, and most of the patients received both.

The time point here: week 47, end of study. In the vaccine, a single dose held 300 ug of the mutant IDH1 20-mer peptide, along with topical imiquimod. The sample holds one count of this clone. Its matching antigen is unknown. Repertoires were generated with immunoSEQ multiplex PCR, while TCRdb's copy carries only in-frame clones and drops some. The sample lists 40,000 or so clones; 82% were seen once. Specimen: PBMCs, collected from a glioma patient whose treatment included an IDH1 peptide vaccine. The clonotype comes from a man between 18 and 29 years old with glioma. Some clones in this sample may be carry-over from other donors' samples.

CDR3 sequence reads: CASSIGDRHFYGYTF. The DNA of the CDR3 is TGTGCCAGTAGTATTGGGGACAGACATTTCTATGGCTACACCTTC. V gene TRBV19 combines with J gene TRBJ1-2; 7 bases match TRBD1. This CDR3 is 15 amino acids long. V dropped 3 bases and J dropped 4; count of bases not matched to a gene: 8. Germline CDR1 and CDR2: LNHDA and SQIVND (reference sequence).